A selection of T cell receptor beta chains follows, all from one sample in a study of OX40 agonist ivuxolimab in advanced cancers. Assay used: immunoSEQ multiplex PCR; TCRdb lists only in-frame clones, some missing. Of about 70,000 clones in the sample, approximately 90% are singletons; the top ten hold 7.6%. The specimen comprised CD4+ or CD8+ T cells sorted from blood, sampled in a trial of the OX40 agonist ivuxolimab. Source of these receptors: an adult with an advanced solid tumor such as melanoma, head and neck, liver or kidney cancer. The CDR3 runs from the conserved cysteine through the conserved F or W. A D gene is named only where the DNA matches it firmly. Size tells how often a clone was seen (once, few, many) or the class of an expanded clone, and some rows leave it out.

V,size,D,J,DNA,CDR3
TRBV11-2,once,NA,TRBJ2-5,TGTGCCAGTCAACGAAGCCAAGAGACCCAGTACTTC,CASQRSQETQYF
TRBV27,NA,NA,TRBJ1-1,TGTGCCAGCACCGCACACATGAACACTGAAGCTTTCTTT,CASTAHMNTEAFF
TRBV9,NA,NA,TRBJ2-1,TGTGCCAGCAGCGTCTCGGGGGCCCCCCTCAATGAGCAGTTCTTC,CASSVSGAPLNEQFF
TRBV25-1,NA,NA,TRBJ1-2,TGTGCCAGCAGTGAATGGGGTCAGGGTGTCGGCTATGGCTACACCTTC,CASSEWGQGVGYGYTF
TRBV21-1,NA,NA,TRBJ1-4,TGTGCCAGCAGCAGAAGCAGGGAGGATAATGAAAAACTGTTTTTT,CASSRSREDNEKLFF
TRBV9,NA,TRBD1,TRBJ1-4,TGTGCCAGCAGCGTAGGACAGGGGAGGATTGAAAAACTGTTTTTT,CASSVGQGRIEKLFF
TRBV6-6,NA,NA,TRBJ2-7,TGTGCCAGCAGTTACCAAGTCAGCGGCGAGCAGTACTTC,CASSYQVSGEQYF
TRBV10-3,NA,NA,TRBJ2-4,TGTGCCACGGGGGTGAATCCAGCCAAAAACATTCAGTACTTC,CATGVNPAKNIQYF
TRBV7-6,NA,NA,TRBJ2-1,TGTGCCAGCAGCTTAGTGCCAGCGCGGGGAGGTGAGCAGTTCTTC,CASSLVPARGGEQFF
TRBV19,NA,TRBD2,TRBJ2-7,TGTGCCAGTAGTCCCCGACTAGCGTACGAGCAGTACTTC,CASSPRLAYEQYF
TRBV27,NA,TRBD2,TRBJ2-2,TGTGCCAGCAGTTTAACTAGCGGGGGGAACACCGGGGAGCTGTTTTTT,CASSLTSGGNTGELFF
TRBV6-1,NA,NA,TRBJ2-1,TGTGCCAGCAGTGAAGCTGAAAGTAATGAGCAGTTCTTC,CASSEAESNEQFF
TRBV4-3,once,TRBD1,TRBJ1-2,TGCGCCAGCAGCCAAGCGCTAACAGGGGCCTACAACTATGGCTACACCTTC,CASSQALTGAYNYGYTF
TRBV5-4,once,TRBD2,TRBJ2-5,TGTGCCAGCAACCCACCGGGGGGAGAGACCCAGTACTTC,CASNPPGGETQYF
TRBV5-1,NA,TRBD1,TRBJ2-7,TGCGCCAGCAGCTTGGCCGGGACAGGGAACCCCTACGAGCAGTACTTC,CASSLAGTGNPYEQYF
TRBV4-1,NA,TRBD1,TRBJ1-4,TGCGCCAGCAGCCACGAAAAGGGGGCTGGTGAAAAACTGTTTTTT,CASSHEKGAGEKLFF
TRBV4-2,few,TRBD1,TRBJ1-1,TGTGCCAGCAGCCCTACACAGGGGTTCACTGAAGCTTTCTTT,CASSPTQGFTEAFF
TRBV7-2,NA,NA,TRBJ1-1,TGTGCCAGCAGCTTCCTAACAATGAACACTGAAGCTTTCTTT,CASSFLTMNTEAFF
TRBV27,NA,NA,TRBJ1-5,TGTGCCAGTAGATCCGGGACACCAGATCAGCCCCAGCATTTT,CASRSGTPDQPQHF
TRBV30,NA,NA,TRBJ1-1,TGTGCCTGGACTTCCTTCGGTGGGAACACTGAAGCTTTCTTT,CAWTSFGGNTEAFF
TRBV30,NA,TRBD2,TRBJ2-7,TGTGCCGTGAACCTAGCGGGGGGTGAGAGCGAGCAGTACTTC,CAVNLAGGESEQYF
TRBV18,NA,TRBD1,TRBJ1-4,TGTGCCAGCTCACCACTCCGGGACAGCCGTAATGAAAAACTGTTTTTT,CASSPLRDSRNEKLFF
TRBV2,NA,TRBD2,TRBJ2-1,TGTGCCAGCAGTGATAGCGGGCGCTCCTACAATGAGCAGTTCTTC,CASSDSGRSYNEQFF
TRBV2,NA,NA,TRBJ2-3,TGTGCCAGCAATGAGGATGCGATTCGAAACACAGATACGCAGTATTTT,CASNEDAIRNTDTQYF
TRBV29-1,NA,TRBD2,TRBJ2-7,TGCAGCGTTGAAGAAAGAGGAGCGGGGGGGGTCTACGAGCAGTACTTC,CSVEERGAGGVYEQYF
TRBV27,NA,TRBD1,TRBJ1-4,TGTGCCAGCAGACCCTCGGGCAGGGGGTCTGAAAAACTGTTTTTT,CASRPSGRGSEKLFF
TRBV7-2,NA,NA,TRBJ1-1,TGTGCCAGCAGCTTAGGGGCCGTGTCCCCGGGAAACACTGAAGCTTTCTTT,CASSLGAVSPGNTEAFF
TRBV5-6,NA,TRBD2,TRBJ2-2,TGTGCCAGCAGCAGGGGGACTAGCGGGAACACCGGGGAGCTGTTTTTT,CASSRGTSGNTGELFF
TRBV28,NA,NA,TRBJ1-2,TGTGCCAGCAGACTAATCACAGGAACTACTAACTATGGCTACACCTTC,CASRLITGTTNYGYTF
TRBV7-2,few,NA,TRBJ2-7,TGTGCCAGCAGCTTGGGGAGGGGACAGGACTATACCTACGAGCAGTACTTC,CASSLGRGQDYTYEQYF
TRBV27,NA,NA,TRBJ2-3,TGTGCCACCTCGACGGGTCTGGATACGCAGTATTTT,CATSTGLDTQYF
TRBV11-2,NA,NA,TRBJ2-3,TGTGCCAGCAGCTTCACGTCAGGGACAGATACGCAGTATTTT,CASSFTSGTDTQYF
TRBV5-6,NA,NA,TRBJ2-7,TGTGCCAGCAAGTCCGCCTCGGATCCCTACTACGAGCAGTACTTC,CASKSASDPYYEQYF
TRBV27,NA,NA,TRBJ1-2,TGTGCCAGCAGTTTATCTCCGGCAGGCAACTATGGCTACACCTTC,CASSLSPAGNYGYTF
TRBV7-9,NA,TRBD1,TRBJ1-2,TGTGCCAGCAGCTCTACAGGGGAGGGCTATGGCTACACCTTC,CASSSTGEGYGYTF
TRBV4-1,NA,NA,TRBJ1-1,TGCGCCAGCAGCCATGGCCGTCAAGGGGGCACTGAAGCTTTCTTT,CASSHGRQGGTEAFF
TRBV18,NA,NA,TRBJ2-7,TGTGCCAGCTCACCACCATCTGGGGAGAGTAGTAGGCCCTACGAGCAGTACTTC,CASSPPSGESSRPYEQYF
TRBV5-5,once,NA,TRBJ2-7,TGTGCCAGCAGCCCGGGGGCAGCCCCGGGCTACGAGCAGTACTTC,CASSPGAAPGYEQYF
TRBV10-1,NA,NA,TRBJ2-7,TGCGCCAGCAGTGAGTCGGGGGGGCCTTCTTACGAGCAGTACTTC,CASSESGGPSYEQYF
TRBV19,NA,NA,TRBJ1-1,TGTGCCAGTCGACATGGGGACACTGAAGCTTTCTTT,CASRHGDTEAFF
TRBV9,NA,NA,TRBJ1-2,TGTGCCAGCAGCCAACCGTTGCTGGAGACTAACTATGGCTACACCTTC,CASSQPLLETNYGYTF
TRBV7-2,NA,NA,TRBJ2-1,TGTGCCAGCAGCTTAGTCCTGAGTCAGGGTGAGCAGTTCTTC,CASSLVLSQGEQFF
TRBV5-6,NA,NA,TRBJ1-1,TGTGCCAGCAGCCCGGGACCCATGAACACTGAAGCTTTCTTT,CASSPGPMNTEAFF
TRBV19,NA,TRBD1,TRBJ1-6,TGTGCCAGTAGTATGGGACAGGGGCATTCACCCCTCCACTTT,CASSMGQGHSPLHF
TRBV7-8,NA,TRBD2,TRBJ2-5,TGTGCCAGCAGCTTAGTAGCGGGGGAAGCATTAGAGACCCAGTACTTC,CASSLVAGEALETQYF
TRBV7-8,NA,TRBD2,TRBJ2-1,TGTGCCAGCAGCTTATTTTACAGCGGGGGCTCCTACAATGAGCAGTTCTTC,CASSLFYSGGSYNEQFF
TRBV6-4,few,NA,TRBJ2-2,TGTGCCAGCAGTGACAACACCGGGGAGCTGTTTTTT,CASSDNTGELFF
TRBV9,NA,NA,TRBJ2-1,TGTGCCCGCAGCGTAGAGGGTAGGGGGGGTTCCTACAATGAGCAGTTCTTC,CARSVEGRGGSYNEQFF
TRBV19,NA,TRBD1,TRBJ2-7,TGTGCCAAACCGCGGGGACAGGGGGCGGCCGAGCAGTACTTC,CAKPRGQGAAEQYF
TRBV7-9,once,TRBD1,TRBJ1-3,TGTGCCAGCAGCTCGACAGGGGGATACTCTGGAAACACCATATATTTT,CASSSTGGYSGNTIYF
TRBV11-2,NA,TRBD2,TRBJ2-3,TGTGCCAGCAGCTCCCATTTGTGGGGGGGGGCAGATACGCAGTATTTT,CASSSHLWGGADTQYF
TRBV7-6,NA,NA,TRBJ1-2,TGTGCCAGCAGCCCTGCTCCTGCCCTAGCCCCTGATAACTATGGCTACACCTTC,CASSPAPALAPDNYGYTF
TRBV13,NA,NA,TRBJ1-3,TGTGCCAGCAGCTTAGGAAACACCATATATTTT,CASSLGNTIYF